This is a list of T cell receptor beta chains from one sample in a study of identical twins. TCRdb fed the 5' RACE reads into MiXCR, producing one record per CDR3 protein. The sample holds approximately 700,000 distinct CDR3 sequences, 18% seen once. These data are also associated with another study on T cells expressing NK-cell markers.

Sequencing was performed on PBMCs. The receptor source for this set is a young woman in good health. Both conserved end residues are part of each CDR3. Fields, in order: V gene, J gene, D gene, clone size, CDR3 DNA, CDR3 protein. D genes are given only for firm matches. Expanded clones are given a class, and other clones once, few, many or no size at all.

>TRBV20-1|TRBJ2-2|TRBD2|NA
TGCAGTGCTCTCCCCTTTAGCGGGGGAAACACCGGGGAGCTGTTTTTT
CSALPFSGGNTGELFF
>TRBV12-3/TRBV12-4|TRBJ1-4|NA|NA
TGTGCCAGCAGTACGGTGCAGAAGGCGGCTAATGAAAAACTGTTTTTT
CASSTVQKAANEKLFF
>TRBV20-1|TRBJ2-7|NA|NA
TGCAGTGCTTTCTCTGGGACGGACTACGAGCAGTACTTC
CSAFSGTDYEQYF
>TRBV4-3|TRBJ1-4|TRBD1|few
TGCGCCAGCAGCCCGAGGGGGCCTCGAGAAAAACTGTTTTTT
CASSPRGPREKLFF
>TRBV5-1|TRBJ2-7|NA|few
TGCGCCAGCAGCTTGGCCTGGGGGGTTGAGGGCGAGCAGTACTTC
CASSLAWGVEGEQYF
>TRBV20-1|TRBJ2-7|NA|few
TGCAGTGCTAGAGCCGTCAAGTGGGAGCAGTACTTC
CSARAVKWEQYF
>TRBV5-8|TRBJ2-1|NA|NA
TGTGCCAGCATCACGGACAGACGATACAATGAGCAGTTCTTC
CASITDRRYNEQFF
>TRBV5-1|TRBJ2-1|TRBD1|NA
TGCGCCAGCAGCCCGAGCCGGGACAGGGCGCCTAGGGAGCAGTTCTTC
CASSPSRDRAPREQFF
>TRBV2|TRBJ2-3|TRBD2|NA
TGTGCCAGCACCTGGACTAGCGGGGGGGAAGATACGCAGTATTTT
CASTWTSGGEDTQYF
>TRBV12-3/TRBV12-4|TRBJ1-1|NA|many
TGTGCCAGCAGTTTAATCCCGGCAGAAGCTTTCTTT
CASSLIPAEAFF
>TRBV12-5|TRBJ2-1|NA|NA
TGTGCTAGTGGTTTGGTAATAGGGGACCCATACAATGAGCAGTTCTTC
CASGLVIGDPYNEQFF
>TRBV29-1|TRBJ2-5|NA|few
TGCAGCGCCCGACCCAGGGGGGGTATCGAGACCCAGTACTTC
CSARPRGGIETQYF
>TRBV12-3/TRBV12-4|TRBJ2-4|NA|few
TGTGCCAGCAGTCTGGGCCAAGAACTAGCCAAAAACATTCAGTACTTC
CASSLGQELAKNIQYF
>TRBV6-1|TRBJ2-2|NA|few
TGTGCCAGCAGTAGGGGACTTCAGTCGGCCGGGGAGCTGTTTTTT
CASSRGLQSAGELFF
>TRBV30|TRBJ2-2|NA|few
TGTGCCTGGACATCATTAGACAGGGAGGACACCGGGGAGCTGTTTTTT
CAWTSLDREDTGELFF
>TRBV16|TRBJ2-7|TRBD1|NA
TGTGCCAGCAGCCAACTGTTCGGGGACAGTTCCTACGAGCAGTACTTC
CASSQLFGDSSYEQYF
>TRBV29-1|TRBJ1-2|TRBD1|few
TGCAGCGTTGAACCGAGGACAGGGAGTCCCTATGGCTACACCTTC
CSVEPRTGSPYGYTF
>TRBV10-3|TRBJ2-3|TRBD2|few
TGTGCCACACACTCCCTAGGGAGGGGCACAGATACGCAGTATTTT
CATHSLGRGTDTQYF
>TRBV27|TRBJ2-2|NA|few
TGTGCCAGCAGTCCCACCCAGGGGAATGTCGGGGAGCTGTTTTTT
CASSPTQGNVGELFF
>TRBV2|TRBJ1-1|NA|NA
TGTGCCAGCAGACAGGATCGGCGCACTGAAGCTTTCTTT
CASRQDRRTEAFF
>TRBV20-1|TRBJ1-2|NA|NA
TGCAGTGCTAGTAAGGCGGGTGGCTACACCTTC
CSASKAGGYTF
>TRBV9|TRBJ2-2|NA|NA
TGTGCCAGCAGCGTAGATATGGGACGAAACACCGGGGAGCTGTTTTTT
CASSVDMGRNTGELFF
>TRBV20-1|TRBJ2-4|NA|NA
TGCAGTGCTGTCCCTAGTTCGAACATTCAGTACTTC
CSAVPSSNIQYF
>TRBV6-6|TRBJ2-7|NA|NA
TGTGCCAGCAGTTCGGACGCGACATTCGAGCAGTACTTC
CASSSDATFEQYF
>TRBV20-1|TRBJ2-2|NA|few
TGCAGTGCGCCCCCCCGGGATGGAGGGCACGGGGAGCTGTTTTTT
CSAPPRDGGHGELFF
>TRBV27|TRBJ1-1|NA|many
TGTGCCAGCAGAACAGGTCTGAACACTGAAGCTTTCTTT
CASRTGLNTEAFF
>TRBV7-2|TRBJ2-2|NA|NA
TGTGCCAGCAGCTTAGGGCCGGCCACCGGGGAGCTGTTTTTT
CASSLGPATGELFF
>TRBV18|TRBJ2-6|NA|NA
TGTGCCAGCTCACCAGACACCCTGGCCAACGTCCTGACTTTC
CASSPDTLANVLTF
>TRBV20-1|TRBJ1-3|NA|NA
TGCAGTGCTAGTTTGGGGGCGGGTGGAAACACCATATATTTT
CSASLGAGGNTIYF
>TRBV2|TRBJ1-2|NA|NA
TGTGCCAGCAGTCCAGCAGGGGCCCCCTATGGCTACACCTTC
CASSPAGAPYGYTF
>TRBV19|TRBJ2-1|NA|few
TGTGCCAGTAGTGACTGGCGTGAGCAGTTCTTC
CASSDWREQFF
>TRBV6-2/TRBV6-3|TRBJ2-7|TRBD1|few
TGTGCCAGCAGTTACCTGGGACAGGGATTCGACGAGCAGTACTTC
CASSYLGQGFDEQYF
>TRBV20-1|TRBJ1-2|TRBD1|NA
TGCAGTGCTAGACTAGGGGGCATAGGCTACACCTTC
CSARLGGIGYTF
>TRBV12-3/TRBV12-4|TRBJ1-5|NA|once
TGTGCCAGCAGTTTTAGGGTGATCGGCAATCAGCCCCAGCATTTT
CASSFRVIGNQPQHF
>TRBV2|TRBJ1-2|NA|NA
TGTGCCAGCAGTGAAAACCCCGATCCTACCTATGGCTACACCTTC
CASSENPDPTYGYTF
>TRBV12-3/TRBV12-4|TRBJ2-1|NA|many
TGTGCCAGCAGGCGACCTAAGATTAGTGAGCAGTTCTTC
CASRRPKISEQFF
>TRBV20-1|TRBJ2-5|TRBD2|few
TGCAGTGCGAGAGGGACTAGGAAAGAGACCCAGTACTTC
CSARGTRKETQYF
>TRBV5-6|TRBJ1-5|NA|NA
TGCGCCAGCAGCTACGGCGGGGGCTTGGGCAATCAGCCCCAGCATTTT
CASSYGGGLGNQPQHF
>TRBV14|TRBJ2-5|NA|NA
TGTGCCAGCAGCGGCGCCGGGGCAGTGAAGACCCAGTACTTC
CASSGAGAVKTQYF
>TRBV12-5|TRBJ1-5|NA|few
TGTGCTAGTGCCGACGGGGAGCCCCAGCATTTT
CASADGEPQHF
>TRBV5-8|TRBJ2-2|NA|few
TGTGCCAGCAGCTTCTCGACCTTCACCGGGGAGCTGTTTTTT
CASSFSTFTGELFF
>TRBV6-5|TRBJ2-3|NA|few
TGTGCCAGCAGTTACGTAGCGGGCACAGATACGCAGTATTTT
CASSYVAGTDTQYF
>TRBV6-1|TRBJ2-3|NA|NA
TGTGCCAGTAAGCTGGGGGAGAGCACAGATACGCAGTATTTT
CASKLGESTDTQYF
>TRBV12-3/TRBV12-4|TRBJ1-5|NA|NA
TGTGCCAGCAGTTTAACCGCGGTAGGCAATCAGCCCCAGCATTTT
CASSLTAVGNQPQHF
>TRBV18|TRBJ2-1|NA|once
TGTGCCAGCTCACCCGAGCAGGGAGACAATGAGCAGCTCTTC
CASSPEQGDNEQLF
>TRBV7-9|TRBJ2-7|NA|few
TGTGCCAGCAGCTTAGGTGGCGCCTCGGGGGAGTACTTC
CASSLGGASGEYF
>TRBV12-3/TRBV12-4|TRBJ2-1|TRBD1|few
TGTGCCAGCAGTTCGCACAGGGGGCAAGGCAATGAGCAGTTCTTC
CASSSHRGQGNEQFF
>TRBV20-1|TRBJ2-3|NA|NA
TGCAGTGCTAGTCAGGTTTCGACAGATACGCAGTATTTT
CSASQVSTDTQYF
>TRBV18|TRBJ2-1|TRBD2|few
TGTGCCAGCTCATCATATAGCGGGAGTGCGGATGAGCAGTTCTTC
CASSSYSGSADEQFF
>TRBV19|TRBJ2-3|TRBD2|NA
TGTGCCAGTAGTGAAACTCGGACTAGCGGGGGCACAGATACGCAGTATTTT
CASSETRTSGGTDTQYF
>TRBV4-2|TRBJ2-7|TRBD2|few
TGTGCCAGCAGCCGGAGACTAGCGGGGGCCGATACTTACGAGCAGTACTTC
CASSRRLAGADTYEQYF
>TRBV12-3/TRBV12-4|TRBJ1-1|NA|NA
TGTGCCAGCAACCTTCGGGGGAACACTGAAGCTTTCTTT
CASNLRGNTEAFF